This T cell receptor beta chain came from a study of shared clonotypes between healthy human individuals. The study, taken as a whole, reports: Non-shared clonotypes had lower generation probabilities than those shared by all four donors.

Germline lookup yields CDR1 MNHEY and CDR2 SMNVEV (reference sequence). Trimming took off 1 base at V and 5 bases at J, with 11 bases between the two ends. The CDR3 spans 14 residues. As for this clone: Antigen specificity is unknown.

Sequencing was at deep level. The protocol was immunoSEQ multiplex PCR, while the TCRdb copy is restricted to in-frame clones and leaves out a portion. The profile covers roughly 300,000 clones, with around 90% appearing a single time and roughly 16% taken by the ten largest. The chain carries TRBV27 and TRBJ1-1; perhaps TRBD1 as D (6 bases). The sample taken for sequencing was memory CD8+ T cells sorted from blood. Documented subset: CD45RO+ cells pooled with CCR7-negative TemRA cells. The sequence came from a young man in good health. The CDR3 loop is CASSLLGGWTEAFF. The CDR3 nucleotides read TGTGCCAGCAGTTTATTAGGGGGATGGACTGAAGCTTTCTTT.